This T cell receptor (beta chain) is from a study of HIV-infected patients and healthy controls. Alpha and beta constant-region primers primed reverse transcription of 500 to 550 ng RNA. Separate chain-specific third strand synthesis with multiplexing indices produced the alpha and beta libraries. One entry per CDR3 protein results from TCRdb running MiXCR on the 5' RACE reads. The repertoire holds approximately 11,000 distinct CDR3 sequences, with 9.3% as singletons. The CDR3 has 13 amino acids. Germline CDR1 is LGHNA and CDR2 is YNFKEQ. V was cut by 1 base and J by 8 bases, with 11 bases left in between. No cell fractionation was done, so the repertoire covers all unsorted peripheral blood T cells. This clonotype has a count of ten or more.

The material sequenced was blood, taken before antiretroviral therapy. The TCR comes from an adult with HIV infection. The donor label of this sample is uncertain. V and J are TRBV4-2 and TRBJ1-2; D perhaps matches TRBD1 (5 bases). The CDR3 DNA is TGTGCCAGCAGCCAAGTAACCGAGGGGGGCTACACCTTC. Amino acids: CASSQVTEGGYTF.